The subject of this entry is one T cell receptor beta chain. What it recognizes is unknown. The data belong to a study of T cell repertoires in cytomegalovirus infection. This CDR3 has 14 residues. Per germline, CDR1 MGHRA and CDR2 YSYEKL. The germline V and J ends were trimmed by 4 bases and 0 bases, with 10 bases remaining between them. Study-wide results and limits: Summed frequency of public TCR beta families distinguished CMV carriers with the relevant HLA. Within the response measured ex vivo, HLA-C-restricted CMV-specific TCR beta clonotypes were dominant.

One entry per CDR3 protein, called by TCRdb with MiXCR from the reads. The sample includes a few hundred thousand distinct CDR3 sequences, around 30% of them seen just once. The starting material was cultured PBMCs, obtained from culture after CMV antigen stimulation. The receptor's source is a human donor in good health (CMV status not recorded). Some clones in this sample may be carry-over from other donors' samples. This sequence joins TRBV4-1 and TRBJ2-7; D is uncertain. CDR3 in amino acids: CASSLRSSSYEQYF. The CDR3 coding sequence is TGCGCCAGCAGCCTCAGGTCCAGCTCCTACGAGCAGTACTTC.